This T cell receptor (beta chain) was sequenced for a study of cytomegalovirus exposure and HLA in healthy donors. Study context: The 110 or so validation repertoires used a platform that matched the one used for the approximately 670 first-cohort repertoires, as a later analysis reported.

Separate from the approximately 670-subject first cohort, the roughly 120-subject validation cohort was the one that the donors belonged to. General study findings and limits: The listing of 150 to 200 TCR beta chains classed them as cytomegalovirus-associated. Rare TCR sequences dominated, though some public TCRs recurred in many donors.

A word on this clone: Antigen: not known.

Germline V gives CDR1 SQVTM, CDR2 ANQGSEA. There are 14 residues in the CDR3. The V and J ends lost 5 bases and 4 bases respectively, with 15 bases between them. Produced via immunoSEQ multiplex PCR; TCRdb's table is partial and in-frame only. The sample holds 150,000 to 200,000 clones; about 86% are singletons and the top ten take about 3%. The sample comprised PBMCs. The chain combines TRBV29-1 with TRBJ2-1; D uncertain. This clonotype was obtained from a woman younger than 30 in good health and CMV-seropositive. CDR3 in DNA: TGCAGCGTTCACCTGGGCCCAGGATACAATGAGCAGTTCTTC. Protein product: CSVHLGPGYNEQFF.